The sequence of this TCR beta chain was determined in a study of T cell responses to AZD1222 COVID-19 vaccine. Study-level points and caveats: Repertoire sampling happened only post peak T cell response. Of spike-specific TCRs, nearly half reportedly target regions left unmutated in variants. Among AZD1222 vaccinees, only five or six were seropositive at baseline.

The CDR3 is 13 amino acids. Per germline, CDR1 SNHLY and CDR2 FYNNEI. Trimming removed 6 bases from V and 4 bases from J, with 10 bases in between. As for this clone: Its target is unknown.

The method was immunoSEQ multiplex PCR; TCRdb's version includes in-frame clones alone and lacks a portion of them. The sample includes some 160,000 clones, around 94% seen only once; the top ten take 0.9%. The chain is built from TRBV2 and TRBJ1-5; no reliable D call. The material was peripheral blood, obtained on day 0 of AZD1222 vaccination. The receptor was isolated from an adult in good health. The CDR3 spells CASRSRLNQPQHF. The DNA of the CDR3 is TGTGCCAGCAGGTCGAGGCTAAATCAGCCCCAGCATTTT.